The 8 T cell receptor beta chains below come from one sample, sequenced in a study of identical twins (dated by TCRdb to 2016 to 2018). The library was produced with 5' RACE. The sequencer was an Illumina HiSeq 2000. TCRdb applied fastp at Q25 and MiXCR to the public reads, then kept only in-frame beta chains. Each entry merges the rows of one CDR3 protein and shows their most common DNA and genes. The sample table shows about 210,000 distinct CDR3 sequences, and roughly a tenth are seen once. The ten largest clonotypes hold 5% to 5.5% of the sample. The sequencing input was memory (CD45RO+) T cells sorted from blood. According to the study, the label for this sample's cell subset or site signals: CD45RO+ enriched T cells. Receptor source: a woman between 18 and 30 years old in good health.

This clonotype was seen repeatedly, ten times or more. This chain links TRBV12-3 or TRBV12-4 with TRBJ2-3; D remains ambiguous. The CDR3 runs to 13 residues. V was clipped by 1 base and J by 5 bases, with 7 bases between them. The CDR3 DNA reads TGTGCCAGCAGTTTAGTCGTTGGAGATACGCAGTATTTT. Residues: CASSLVVGDTQYF.

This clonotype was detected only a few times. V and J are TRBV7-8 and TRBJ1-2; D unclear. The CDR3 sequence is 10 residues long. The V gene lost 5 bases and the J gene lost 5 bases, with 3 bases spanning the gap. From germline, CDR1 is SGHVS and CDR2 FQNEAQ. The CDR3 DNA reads TGTGCCAGCAGCGGATATGGCTACACCTTC. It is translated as CASSGYGYTF.

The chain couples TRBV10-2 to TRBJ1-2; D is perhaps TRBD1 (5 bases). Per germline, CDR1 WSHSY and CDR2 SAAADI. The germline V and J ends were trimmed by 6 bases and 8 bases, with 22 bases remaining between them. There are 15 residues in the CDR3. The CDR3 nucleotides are TGCGCCAGCAGCGAGCGGGAGCGGGGCCCCTACGGCTACACCTTC. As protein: CASSERERGPYGYTF.

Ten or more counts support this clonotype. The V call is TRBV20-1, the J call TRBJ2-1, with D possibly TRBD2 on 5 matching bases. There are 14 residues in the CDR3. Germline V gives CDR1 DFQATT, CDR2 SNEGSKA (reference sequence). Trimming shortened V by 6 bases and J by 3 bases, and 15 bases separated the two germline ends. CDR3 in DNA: TGCAGTGCCCGTACGAGGGTGGTCTACAATGAGCAGTTCTTC. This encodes CSARTRVVYNEQFF.

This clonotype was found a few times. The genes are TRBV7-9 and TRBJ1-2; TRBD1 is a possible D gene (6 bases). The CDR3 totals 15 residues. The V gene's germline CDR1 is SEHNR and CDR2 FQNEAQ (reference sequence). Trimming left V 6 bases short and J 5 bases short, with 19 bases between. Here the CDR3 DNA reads TGTGCCAGCAGTAGAAACCGGGACATTCAGTATGGCTACACCTTC. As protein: CASSRNRDIQYGYTF. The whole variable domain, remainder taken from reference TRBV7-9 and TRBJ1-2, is DTGVSQNPRHKITKRGQNVTFRCDPISEHNRLYWYRQTLGQGPEFLTYFQNEAQLEKSRLLSDRFSAERPKGSFSTLEIQRTEQGDSAMYLCASSRNRDIQYGYTFGSGTRLTVV.

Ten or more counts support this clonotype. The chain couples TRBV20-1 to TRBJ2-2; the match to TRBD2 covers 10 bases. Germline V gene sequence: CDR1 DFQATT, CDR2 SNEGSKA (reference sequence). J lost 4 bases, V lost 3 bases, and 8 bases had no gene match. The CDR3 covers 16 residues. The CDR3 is CSASGAGGPGTGELFF. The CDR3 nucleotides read TGCAGTGCTAGTGGAGCGGGGGGGCCTGGCACCGGGGAGCTGTTTTTT.

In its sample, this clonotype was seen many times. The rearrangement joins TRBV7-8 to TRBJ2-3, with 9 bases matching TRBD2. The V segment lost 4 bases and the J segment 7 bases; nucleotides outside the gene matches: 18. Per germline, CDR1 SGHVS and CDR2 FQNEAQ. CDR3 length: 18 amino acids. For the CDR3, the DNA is TGTGCCAGCAGCTACCTCCGCGGGGCGGGGGGGCACAATTATACGCAGTATTTT. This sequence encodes CASSYLRGAGGHNYTQYF.

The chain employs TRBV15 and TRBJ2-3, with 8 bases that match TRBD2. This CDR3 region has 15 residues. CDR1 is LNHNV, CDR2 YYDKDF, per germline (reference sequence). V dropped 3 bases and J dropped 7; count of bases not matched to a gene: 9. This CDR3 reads CATSRSREGLNTQYF. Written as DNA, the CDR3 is TGTGCCACCAGCAGGAGCCGGGAGGGCCTAAATACGCAGTATTTT.